These T cell receptor beta chains were read from a single sample in a study of CD8+ T cells in alopecia areata. The protocol was immunoSEQ multiplex PCR, while the TCRdb copy is restricted to in-frame clones and leaves out a portion. This table holds 180,000 or so clones, 58% found once. The sample was CD4+ T cells sorted from blood, taken at week 24, from a patient treated with tofacitinib. The receptors were gathered from a human donor with alopecia areata. The CDR3 runs from the conserved cysteine through the conserved F or W. D genes are given only for firm matches. Expanded clones are given a class, and other clones once, few, many or no size at all.

clone_size: once; j_call: TRBJ2-7; d_call: NA; v_call: TRBV7-9; cdr3_aa: CASSRTWGYEQYF; cdr3_nt: TGTGCCAGCAGCCGTACGTGGGGCTACGAGCAGTACTTC
clone_size: NA; j_call: TRBJ2-1; d_call: NA; v_call: TRBV5-4; cdr3_aa: CASSLAFGATYNEQFF; cdr3_nt: TGTGCCAGCAGCTTGGCCTTTGGAGCGACCTACAATGAGCAGTTCTTC
clone_size: NA; j_call: TRBJ1-1; d_call: NA; v_call: TRBV7-9; cdr3_aa: CASSLTQGRGTEAFF; cdr3_nt: TGTGCCAGCAGCTTAACGCAGGGAAGAGGCACTGAAGCTTTCTTT
clone_size: NA; j_call: TRBJ2-7; d_call: NA; v_call: TRBV7-2; cdr3_aa: CASSLVRQEGAQYF; cdr3_nt: TGTGCCAGCAGCTTGGTGAGACAGGAAGGGGCGCAGTACTTC
clone_size: few; j_call: TRBJ2-5; d_call: NA; v_call: TRBV5-1; cdr3_aa: CASSSGLKTETQYF; cdr3_nt: TGCGCCAGCAGCTCGGGACTCAAGACAGAGACCCAGTACTTC
clone_size: NA; j_call: TRBJ1-2; d_call: NA; v_call: TRBV29-1; cdr3_aa: CSVTGGKGGVDGYTF; cdr3_nt: TGCAGCGTCACCGGAGGAAAAGGGGGTGTCGATGGCTACACCTTC
clone_size: NA; j_call: TRBJ1-1; d_call: TRBD1; v_call: TRBV5-4; cdr3_aa: CASSRTGGSDTEAFF; cdr3_nt: TGTGCCAGCAGCAGAACAGGGGGCTCAGACACTGAAGCTTTCTTT
clone_size: few; j_call: TRBJ2-3; d_call: NA; v_call: TRBV2; cdr3_aa: CASSEAGSGTDTQYF; cdr3_nt: TGTGCCAGCAGTGAAGCCGGTTCGGGTACAGATACGCAGTATTTT
clone_size: NA; j_call: TRBJ2-1; d_call: TRBD2; v_call: TRBV30; cdr3_aa: CACGAGGTGEQFF; cdr3_nt: TGTGCCTGCGGGGCGGGAGGAACGGGAGAGCAGTTCTTC
clone_size: NA; j_call: TRBJ2-5; d_call: NA; v_call: TRBV6-5; cdr3_aa: CASTPRRGQETQYF; cdr3_nt: TGTGCCAGCACTCCGAGGAGGGGTCAAGAGACCCAGTACTTC
clone_size: NA; j_call: TRBJ2-3; d_call: TRBD2; v_call: TRBV29-1; cdr3_aa: CSVARTSGGPDTQYF; cdr3_nt: TGCAGCGTTGCCAGGACTAGCGGGGGACCAGATACGCAGTATTTT
clone_size: NA; j_call: TRBJ2-2; d_call: NA; v_call: TRBV27; cdr3_aa: CASSLRPVSNTGELFF; cdr3_nt: TGTGCCAGCAGTTTAAGGCCGGTCTCGAACACCGGGGAGCTGTTTTTT
clone_size: NA; j_call: TRBJ1-5; d_call: NA; v_call: TRBV19; cdr3_aa: CASSMKGLRVGQPQHF; cdr3_nt: TGTGCCAGTAGTATGAAGGGGTTACGGGTTGGTCAGCCCCAGCATTTT
clone_size: few; j_call: TRBJ2-5; d_call: NA; v_call: TRBV27; cdr3_aa: CASSLSRGTMETQYF; cdr3_nt: TGTGCCAGCAGTTTATCGCGGGGAACGATGGAGACCCAGTACTTC
clone_size: NA; j_call: TRBJ2-5; d_call: NA; v_call: TRBV29-1; cdr3_aa: CSVGGAETQYF; cdr3_nt: TGCAGCGTTGGGGGGGCAGAGACCCAGTACTTC
clone_size: NA; j_call: TRBJ2-6; d_call: NA; v_call: TRBV7-2; cdr3_aa: CALGGQGANVLTF; cdr3_nt: TGTGCCCTGGGGGGCCAAGGGGCCAACGTCCTGACTTTC
clone_size: once; j_call: TRBJ2-7; d_call: NA; v_call: TRBV5-1; cdr3_aa: CASSLGAVSEQYF; cdr3_nt: TGCGCCAGCAGCTTGGGTGCGGTATCCGAGCAGTACTTC
clone_size: NA; j_call: TRBJ1-5; d_call: NA; v_call: TRBV7-2; cdr3_aa: CASSKKGEGNQPQHF; cdr3_nt: TGTGCCAGCAGCAAGAAGGGGGAGGGCAATCAGCCCCAGCATTTT
clone_size: NA; j_call: TRBJ1-5; d_call: NA; v_call: TRBV6-6; cdr3_aa: CASSYSGGDQPQHF; cdr3_nt: TGTGCCAGCAGTTACTCGGGGGGAGACCAGCCCCAGCATTTT
clone_size: NA; j_call: TRBJ2-3; d_call: NA; v_call: TRBV5-4; cdr3_aa: CASSLIKSTDTQYF; cdr3_nt: TGTGCCAGCAGCTTGATAAAGAGCACAGATACGCAGTATTTT
clone_size: few; j_call: TRBJ1-1; d_call: NA; v_call: TRBV29-1; cdr3_aa: CSVKWNTEAFF; cdr3_nt: TGCAGCGTTAAGTGGAACACTGAAGCTTTCTTT
clone_size: NA; j_call: TRBJ1-1; d_call: NA; v_call: TRBV9; cdr3_aa: CASSVLRADTEAFF; cdr3_nt: TGTGCCAGCAGCGTATTGAGGGCAGACACTGAAGCTTTCTTT